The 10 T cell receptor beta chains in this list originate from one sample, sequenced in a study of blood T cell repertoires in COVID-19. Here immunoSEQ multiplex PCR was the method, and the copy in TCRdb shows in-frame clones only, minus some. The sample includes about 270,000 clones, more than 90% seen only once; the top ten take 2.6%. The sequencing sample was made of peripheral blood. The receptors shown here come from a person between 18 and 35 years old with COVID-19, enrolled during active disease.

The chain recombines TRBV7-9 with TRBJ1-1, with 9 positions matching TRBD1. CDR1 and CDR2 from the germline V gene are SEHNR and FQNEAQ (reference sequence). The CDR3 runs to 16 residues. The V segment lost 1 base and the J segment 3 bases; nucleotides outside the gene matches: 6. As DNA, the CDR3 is TGTGCCAGCAGCTTAGGAGGGACAGGGTCTTACACTGAAGCTTTCTTT. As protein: CASSLGGTGSYTEAFF.

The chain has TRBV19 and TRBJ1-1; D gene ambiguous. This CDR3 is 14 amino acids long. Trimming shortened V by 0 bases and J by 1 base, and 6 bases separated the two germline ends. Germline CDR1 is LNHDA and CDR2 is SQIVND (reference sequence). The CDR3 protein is CASSIDNTNTEAFF. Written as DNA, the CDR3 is TGTGCCAGTAGTATAGATAACACGAACACTGAAGCTTTCTTT.

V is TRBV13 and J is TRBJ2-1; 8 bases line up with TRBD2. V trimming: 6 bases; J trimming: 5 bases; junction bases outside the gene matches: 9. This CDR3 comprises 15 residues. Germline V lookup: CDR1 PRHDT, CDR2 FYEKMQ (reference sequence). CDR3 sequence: CASSPGGLLNNEQFF. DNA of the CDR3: TGTGCCAGCAGTCCGGGAGGGCTACTGAACAATGAGCAGTTCTTC. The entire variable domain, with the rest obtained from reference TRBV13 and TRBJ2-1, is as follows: AAGVIQSPRHLIKEKRETATLKCYPIPRHDTVYWYQQGPGQDPQFLISFYEKMQSDKGSIPDRFSAQQFSDYHSELNMSSLELGDSALYFCASSPGGLLNNEQFFGPGTRLTVL.

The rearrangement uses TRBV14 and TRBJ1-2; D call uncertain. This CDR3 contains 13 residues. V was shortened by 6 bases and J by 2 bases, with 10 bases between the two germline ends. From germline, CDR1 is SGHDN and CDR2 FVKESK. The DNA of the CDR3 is TGTGCCAGCAGTGGGGAGGTGAACTATGGCTACACCTTC. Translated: CASSGEVNYGYTF.

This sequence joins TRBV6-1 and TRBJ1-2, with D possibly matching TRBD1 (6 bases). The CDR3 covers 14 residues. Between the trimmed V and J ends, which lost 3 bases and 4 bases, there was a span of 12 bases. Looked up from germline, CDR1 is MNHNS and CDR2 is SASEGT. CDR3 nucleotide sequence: TGTGCCAGCAGTGACGGACAGCTGAGCTATGGCTACACCTTC. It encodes CASSDGQLSYGYTF.

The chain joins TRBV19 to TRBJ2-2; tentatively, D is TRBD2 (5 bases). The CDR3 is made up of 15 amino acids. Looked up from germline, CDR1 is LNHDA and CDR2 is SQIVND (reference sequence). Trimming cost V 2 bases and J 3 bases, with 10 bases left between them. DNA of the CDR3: TGTGCCAGTAGTATAAGGCTGGGAGACACCGGGGAGCTGTTTTTT. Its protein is CASSIRLGDTGELFF. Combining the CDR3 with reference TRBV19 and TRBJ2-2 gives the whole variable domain DGGITQSPKYLFRKEGQNVTLSCEQNLNHDAMYWYRQDPGQGLRLIYYSQIVNDFQKGDIAEGYSVSREKKESFPLTVTSAQKNPTAFYLCASSIRLGDTGELFFGEGSRLTVL.

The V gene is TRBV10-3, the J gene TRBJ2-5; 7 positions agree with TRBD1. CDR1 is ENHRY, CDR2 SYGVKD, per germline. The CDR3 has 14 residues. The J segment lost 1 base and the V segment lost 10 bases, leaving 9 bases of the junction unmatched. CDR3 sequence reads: CATRDRELQETQYF. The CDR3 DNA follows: TGTGCCACTCGGGACAGAGAACTCCAAGAGACCCAGTACTTC.

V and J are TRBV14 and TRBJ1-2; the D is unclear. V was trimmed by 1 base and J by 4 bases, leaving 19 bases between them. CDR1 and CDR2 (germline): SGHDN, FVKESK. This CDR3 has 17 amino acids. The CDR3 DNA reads TGTGCCAGCAGCCAAGTCACCGGTCCGCTTTACCTCTATGGCTACACCTTC. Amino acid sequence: CASSQVTGPLYLYGYTF.

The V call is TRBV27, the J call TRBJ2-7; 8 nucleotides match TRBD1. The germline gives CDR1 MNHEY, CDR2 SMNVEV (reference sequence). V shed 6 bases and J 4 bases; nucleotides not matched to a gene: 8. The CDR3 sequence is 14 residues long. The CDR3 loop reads CASSPQDRVYEQYF. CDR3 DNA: TGTGCCAGCAGCCCACAGGACAGGGTGTACGAGCAGTACTTC.

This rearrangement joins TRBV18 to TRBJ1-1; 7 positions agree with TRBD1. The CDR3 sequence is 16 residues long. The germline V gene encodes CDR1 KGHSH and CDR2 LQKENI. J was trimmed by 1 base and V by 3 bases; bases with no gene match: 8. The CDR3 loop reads CASSPNRGLANTEAFF. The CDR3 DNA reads TGTGCCAGCTCACCTAACAGGGGACTTGCGAACACTGAAGCTTTCTTT.